The 7 T cell receptor beta chains in this list originate from one sample, sequenced in a study of OX40 agonist ivuxolimab in advanced cancers. Clones were sequenced by immunoSEQ multiplex PCR, and TCRdb holds only the in-frame ones, with some missing. The sample yields 73,000 or so clones, roughly 90% seen once. Here the sequenced sample was CD4+ or CD8+ T cells sorted from blood, taken in a trial of the OX40 agonist ivuxolimab. The source is an adult with an advanced solid tumor such as melanoma, head and neck, liver or kidney cancer.

The chain is built from TRBV6-4 and TRBJ1-1, with 7 nucleotides matching TRBD1. The CDR3 runs 15 residues. V dropped 2 bases and J dropped 1; count of bases not matched to a gene: 4. Germline V gene lookup returns CDR1 MRHNA and CDR2 SNTAGT. CDR3 in DNA: TGTGCCAGCAGTGACGACAGGGAGGGGAACACTGAAGCTTTCTTT. Its translation is CASSDDREGNTEAFF.

V usage is TRBV10-3 and J usage is TRBJ1-1; 8 bases agree with TRBD1. The CDR3 has 11 amino acids. Germline loops: CDR1 ENHRY, CDR2 SYGVKD. The J segment lost 6 bases and the V segment lost 10 bases, leaving 4 bases of the junction unmatched. The DNA of the CDR3 is TGTGCCACCACAGGGGGACCTGAAGCTTTCTTT. Translated, it gives CATTGGPEAFF.

This sequence joins TRBV14 and TRBJ2-7; D perhaps matches TRBD1 (7 bases). The V gene lost 1 base and the J gene lost 9 bases, with 10 bases spanning the gap. The CDR3 runs 12 residues. From germline, CDR1 is SGHDN and CDR2 FVKESK. The CDR3 DNA reads TGTGCCAGCAGCCAAGTCAGGGGGGTGCAGTACTTC. Protein product: CASSQVRGVQYF.

The rearrangement joins TRBV6-1 to TRBJ1-2, with D uncertain. This CDR3 is built from 17 residues. Trimming took 4 bases from V and 3 from J, leaving 21 bases between them. CDR1 and CDR2 from the germline V gene are MNHNS and SASEGT. The CDR3 region is CASSVGPTPKAYYGYTF. Written as DNA, the CDR3 is TGTGCCAGCAGTGTTGGGCCAACCCCAAAGGCTTACTATGGCTACACCTTC.

This sequence joins TRBV7-3 and TRBJ1-3; D gene ambiguous. The CDR3 extends over 12 amino acids. Germline assignment: CDR1 SGHTA and CDR2 FQGTGA. Trimming removed 3 bases at V and 4 bases at J, with 4 bases between. CDR3 in amino acids: CASSLGGNTIYF. In DNA, the CDR3 is TGTGCCAGCAGCTTGGGCGGAAACACCATATATTTT. Variable domain in full (rest from reference TRBV7-3 and TRBJ1-3): GAGVSQTPSNKVTEKGKYVELRCDPISGHTALYWYRQSLGQGPEFLIYFQGTGAADDSGLPNDRFFAVRPEGSVSTLKIQRTERGDSAVYLCASSLGGNTIYFGEGSWLTVV.

Sample share makes this clone medium-sized (0.01 to 0.1%). The V and J genes are TRBV7-9 and TRBJ2-7; a weak D match, TRBD1 (6 bases). CDR3 length: 15 residues. Germline CDR1 SEHNR, CDR2 FQNEAQ (reference sequence). Between the trimmed V and J ends, which lost 5 bases and 2 bases, there was a span of 16 bases. The CDR3, as DNA: TGTGCCAGCAGCCTAAATAGGGGGATCACCTACGAGCAGTACTTC. Its protein product is CASSLNRGITYEQYF.

The rearrangement uses TRBV6-5 and TRBJ2-7; D gene uncertain. Trimming took 2 bases from V and 2 from J, leaving 7 bases between them. There are 13 residues in the CDR3. Germline CDR1 and CDR2: MNHEY and SVGAGI. CDR3 nucleotide sequence: TGTGCCAGCAGTTACATGAGTACCTACGAGCAGTACTTC. Amino acids: CASSYMSTYEQYF.